The sequence of this T cell receptor (beta chain) was determined in a study of post-analysis software for immune sequencing data. Study-wide points: About 5 TRBV segments were significantly more frequent in patients than in controls. TRBV5-6, TRBV5-1 and TRBV20-1 were among these segments. F-measure co-clustering was strong for batch-matched samples.

Concerning this clonotype itself: As yet, its antigen is unknown.

Each TCR beta cDNA library carried unique molecular identifiers. Input populations of about 0.9 to 10 million T cells gave rise to approximately 480,000 cDNA molecules. A single record per CDR3 protein comes from TCRdb applying MiXCR to the PCR reads. The sample contains under 650,000 distinct CDR3 sequences, 44% of which appear only once. The length of the CDR3 is 12 residues. V was shortened by 5 bases and J by 2 bases, with 9 bases between the two germline ends. The germline gives CDR1 SQVTM, CDR2 ANQGSEA. Sequencing was carried out using blood. The receptor's source is a girl aged 10 to 17 with multiple sclerosis. The gene calls are TRBV29-1 and TRBJ1-2; weak D call: TRBD1 (5 bases). CDR3 protein: CSVSTENYGYTF. The CDR3, as DNA: TGCAGCGTTTCGACAGAGAACTATGGCTACACCTTC.